The present T cell receptor (beta chain) was sequenced within a study of T cell responses to AZD1222 COVID-19 vaccine. For the study at large: It was second doses at about 4 or about 12 weeks that were pooled. Study findings and constraints: Receipt of two AZD1222 doses was followed by a rise in Spike-specific TCR breadth and depth. Baseline testing showed seropositivity in only a handful of AZD1222 recipients.

In regard to this clone: Its target is not known.

Germline loops: CDR1 SGDLS, CDR2 YYNGEE. The V end was cut by 0 bases, the J end by 7 bases, with 8 bases between. The CDR3 contains 14 residues. The data were produced by immunoSEQ multiplex PCR, yet TCRdb's version contains in-frame clones alone and is incomplete. The data hold 85,000 to 130,000 clones, with around 90% observed a single time. This clonotype was obtained from an adult in good health. The chain has TRBV9 and TRBJ1-6; maybe TRBD1 (5 bases). Sequencing was performed on peripheral blood, taken on day 0 of AZD1222 vaccination. The CDR3 sequence: CASSVGQFNSPLHF. CDR3 nucleotide sequence: TGTGCCAGCAGCGTAGGACAGTTCAATTCACCCCTCCACTTT.